This TCR beta chain is from a study of cytomegalovirus exposure and HLA in healthy donors. Study-wide findings and caveats: Most of the TCR beta V segments (in an earlier analysis) were productive either about 87% or about 30% of the time. Most of the CMV-associated TCR beta chains (in a later analysis) appeared to be HLA-restricted. Later analysis reportedly placed an Asian-associated ancestry cluster below the roughly 670-donor mean in N-insertions.

The ends lost 1 base at V and 7 bases at J; junction bases unmatched: 7. Germline V gene data show CDR1 as SGHTA and CDR2 as FQGNSA. This CDR3 has 15 amino acids. PCR amplification relied on 60 Vbeta primers (plus 13 Jbeta primers). Only in-frame clones appear in the TCRdb table, and some are missing; sequencing was by immunoSEQ multiplex PCR. The sample shows some 110,000 clones, around 82% of them seen only once. Turning to this clone: The antigen remains undetermined.

V usage is TRBV7-2 and J usage is TRBJ2-1; TRBD2 agrees at 7 bases. Sequencing used PBMCs. This receptor was identified in a woman aged 35 to 49 in good health and CMV-seronegative. This CDR3 reads CASSLGTRVFNEQFF. DNA for the CDR3: TGTGCCAGCAGCTTAGGGACTAGAGTCTTTAATGAGCAGTTCTTC.